Each of the 2 T cell receptor beta chains below was sequenced from the same sample in a study of neurological immune-mediated disorders. MiXCR, applied by TCRdb to the 5' RACE reads, yields one record per CDR3 protein. The sample yields approximately 50,000 distinct CDR3 sequences, around 5.8% seen once. The sequenced sample consisted of CD4+ T cells from blood. The origin of the receptors is a woman aged 18-29 years with multiple sclerosis.

This clonotype has at least ten counts. The chain links TRBV20-1 to TRBJ1-5; D possibly corresponds to TRBD1 (6 bases). From germline, CDR1 is DFQATT and CDR2 SNEGSKA (reference sequence). This CDR3 is 17 amino acids long. Trimming cost V 6 bases and J 6 bases, with 27 bases left between them. CDR3 loop: CSALPNSGTLGGQPQHF. CDR3 nucleotide sequence: TGCAGTGCACTACCAAATTCCGGGACACTGGGAGGTCAGCCCCAGCATTTT.

This clonotype has at least ten counts. This rearrangement joins TRBV6-5 to TRBJ1-1; 7 bases are a match to TRBD1. The CDR3 totals 13 residues. Per the germline V gene, CDR1 is MNHEY and CDR2 is SVGAGI. V lost 2 bases and J lost 9; bases outside the gene matches: 6. CDR3 sequence reads: CASSYGTADQAFF. CDR3 nucleotide sequence: TGTGCCAGCAGTTACGGGACAGCCGACCAAGCTTTCTTT.